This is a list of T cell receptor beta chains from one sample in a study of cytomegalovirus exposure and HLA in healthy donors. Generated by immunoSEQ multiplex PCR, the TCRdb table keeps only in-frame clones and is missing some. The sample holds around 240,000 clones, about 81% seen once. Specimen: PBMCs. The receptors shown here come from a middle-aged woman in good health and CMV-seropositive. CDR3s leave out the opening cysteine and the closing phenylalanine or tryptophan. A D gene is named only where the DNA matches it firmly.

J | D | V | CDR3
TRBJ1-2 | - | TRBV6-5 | ASSYAGYGYT
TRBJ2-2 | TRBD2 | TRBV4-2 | ASSQTPGGRANTGELF
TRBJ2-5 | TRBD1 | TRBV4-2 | ASSQDIRTGIETQY
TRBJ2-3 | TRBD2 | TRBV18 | ASSPDGGTAQY
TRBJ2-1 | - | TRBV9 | ASSVEGLSYNEQF
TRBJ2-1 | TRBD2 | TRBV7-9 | ASSSWTSGGSYNEQF
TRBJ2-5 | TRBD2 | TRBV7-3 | ASSSRGSGIETQY
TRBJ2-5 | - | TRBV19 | ASSQIQETQY
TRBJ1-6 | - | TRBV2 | ASSLGRSNNSPLH
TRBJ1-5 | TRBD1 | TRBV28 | ASSTGVQPQH
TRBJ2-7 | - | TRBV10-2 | ASSVSLNHEQY
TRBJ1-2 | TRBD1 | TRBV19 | ASGKGQGRGYT
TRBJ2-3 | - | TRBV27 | ASSPRTDNTDTQY
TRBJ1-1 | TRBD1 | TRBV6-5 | ASSPRTGNTEAF
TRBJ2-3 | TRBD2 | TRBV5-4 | ASSFGLAGSQDTQY
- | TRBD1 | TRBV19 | ASSLRTGRGYEQY
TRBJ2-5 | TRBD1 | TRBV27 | ASSPTGRGQETQY
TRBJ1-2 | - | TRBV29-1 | STPSGDSRTNYGYT
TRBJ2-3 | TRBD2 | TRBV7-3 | ASSPRGSGRVEDTQY
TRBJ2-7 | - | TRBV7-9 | ATEGGRGKGSYEQY
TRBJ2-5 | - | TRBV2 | AGTADDQETQY
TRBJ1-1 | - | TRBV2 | ASRGSQGFVAF
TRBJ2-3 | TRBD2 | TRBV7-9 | ASIVARAGATDTQY
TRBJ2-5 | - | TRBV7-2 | ASSLVSTQETQY
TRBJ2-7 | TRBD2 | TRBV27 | ASRLAGGNPYEQY
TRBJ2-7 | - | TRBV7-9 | ASTDSGTRSSYEQY
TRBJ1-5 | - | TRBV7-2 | ASRLLAGRNQPQH
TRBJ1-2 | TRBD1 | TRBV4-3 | ASSQGMGQGGGYT
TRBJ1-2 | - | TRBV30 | AWTRAGDGFSGHT
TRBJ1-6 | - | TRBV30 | AWSREGNSPLH
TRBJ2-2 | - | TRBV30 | AWNFFLQLRETGELF
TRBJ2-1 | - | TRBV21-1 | ASTDPGLGDNEQF
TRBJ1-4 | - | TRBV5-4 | ASSFWGQANEKLF
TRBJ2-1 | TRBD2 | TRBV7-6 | ASSLAGTSGAVNEQF
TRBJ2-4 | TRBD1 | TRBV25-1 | ASSGQGSKNIQY
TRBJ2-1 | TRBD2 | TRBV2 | ASNGGGASNEQF
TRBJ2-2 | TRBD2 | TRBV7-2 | ASSHSGRNTGELF
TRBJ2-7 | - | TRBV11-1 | ASSRIEDSYEQY
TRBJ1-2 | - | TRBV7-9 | SSSPPGTNYGYT
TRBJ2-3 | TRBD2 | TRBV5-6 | ASSLGLAGYADTQY
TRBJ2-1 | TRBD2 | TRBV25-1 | ASSEFRGRANEQF
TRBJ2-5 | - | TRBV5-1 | ASSLGNILLGVETQY
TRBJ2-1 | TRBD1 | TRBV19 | ASSPAAGQAYNEQF
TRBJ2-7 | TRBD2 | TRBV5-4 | ASSLGAPGLGTNEQY
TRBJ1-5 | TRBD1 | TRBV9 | ASSGQGDDQPQH
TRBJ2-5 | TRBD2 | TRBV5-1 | ASALGRGSGGPETQY
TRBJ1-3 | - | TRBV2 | ASSAEGRGNTIY
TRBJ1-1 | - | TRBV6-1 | ASSETGNTEAF
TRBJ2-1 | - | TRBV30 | AWSVRMWGAEQF
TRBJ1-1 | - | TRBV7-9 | ASSLAGGLNTEAF
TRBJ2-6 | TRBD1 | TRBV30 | AWGRDRVSGANVLT
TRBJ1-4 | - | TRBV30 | AWSTQPGEKLF
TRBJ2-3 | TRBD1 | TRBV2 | ASSQIGQGAGIQY
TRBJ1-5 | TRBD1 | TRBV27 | ASSLGQGFNQPQH
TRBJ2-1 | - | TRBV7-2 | ASSPWTAYNEQF
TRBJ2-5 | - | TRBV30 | AWSGGVLETETQY
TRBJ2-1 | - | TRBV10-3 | AISDEPYNEQF
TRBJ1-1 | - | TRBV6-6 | ASQREANTNTEAF
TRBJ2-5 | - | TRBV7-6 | ASSSVAETQY